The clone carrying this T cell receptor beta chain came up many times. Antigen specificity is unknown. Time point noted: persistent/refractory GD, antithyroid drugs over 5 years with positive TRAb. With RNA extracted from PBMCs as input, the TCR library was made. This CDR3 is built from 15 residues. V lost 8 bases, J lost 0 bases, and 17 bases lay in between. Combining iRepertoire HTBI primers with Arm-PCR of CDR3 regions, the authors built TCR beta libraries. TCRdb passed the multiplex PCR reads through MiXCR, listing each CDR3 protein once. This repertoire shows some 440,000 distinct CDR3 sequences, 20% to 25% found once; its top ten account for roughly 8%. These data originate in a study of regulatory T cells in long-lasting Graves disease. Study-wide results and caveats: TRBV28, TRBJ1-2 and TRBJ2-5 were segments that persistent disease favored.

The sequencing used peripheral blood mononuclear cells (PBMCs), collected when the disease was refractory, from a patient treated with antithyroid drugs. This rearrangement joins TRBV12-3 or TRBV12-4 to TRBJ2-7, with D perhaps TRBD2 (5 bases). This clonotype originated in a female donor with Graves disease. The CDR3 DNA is TGTGCCAGCTGGACTCCTTCCGGGGTCTCCTACGAGCAGTACTTC. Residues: CASWTPSGVSYEQYF.